This TCR beta chain was sequenced in a study of T cells expressing NK-cell markers. TCRdb re-called the 5' RACE reads, yielding one record per CDR3 amino acid sequence without DNA. The sample has 500,000 to 700,000 distinct CDR3 sequences. This TCR came from a man younger than 35 in good health. Material for sequencing was blood T cells: a sorted CD56 or NKG2C T cell subset, CD4+ or CD8+ T cells, or bulk PBMC T cells (not recorded which).

CDR3 in amino acids: CASRIQGVGTEAFF. The J gene is TRBJ1-1, the V gene TRBV27; lacking DNA, the TRBD1 call made by TCRdb goes unchecked. The CDR3 runs 14 residues. Germline V gene lookup returns CDR1 MNHEY and CDR2 SMNVEV (reference sequence).